This T cell receptor (beta chain) was identified in a study of T cell responses to AZD1222 COVID-19 vaccine. General study points: Increases in Spike-specific TCR breadth and depth were seen after two AZD1222 doses.

The protocol was immunoSEQ multiplex PCR, while the TCRdb copy is restricted to in-frame clones and leaves out a portion. The table lists 110,000 or so clones, more than 70% of them singletons. As concerns this clone: Its antigen is undetermined.

Germline V gene sequence: CDR1 MNHNY, CDR2 SVGAGI (reference sequence). CDR3 size: 13 residues. The V gene lost 7 bases and the J gene lost 1 base, with 10 bases spanning the gap. This clonotype was sampled from an adult who received the AZD1222 COVID-19 vaccine. The source was peripheral blood, collected 28 days after the second AZD1222 dose. The rearrangement joins TRBV6-6 to TRBJ1-1; a weak D match, TRBD1 (5 bases). The CDR3 region is CASKNGGNTEAFF. The CDR3 bases are TGTGCCAGCAAGAACGGGGGGAACACTGAAGCTTTCTTT.